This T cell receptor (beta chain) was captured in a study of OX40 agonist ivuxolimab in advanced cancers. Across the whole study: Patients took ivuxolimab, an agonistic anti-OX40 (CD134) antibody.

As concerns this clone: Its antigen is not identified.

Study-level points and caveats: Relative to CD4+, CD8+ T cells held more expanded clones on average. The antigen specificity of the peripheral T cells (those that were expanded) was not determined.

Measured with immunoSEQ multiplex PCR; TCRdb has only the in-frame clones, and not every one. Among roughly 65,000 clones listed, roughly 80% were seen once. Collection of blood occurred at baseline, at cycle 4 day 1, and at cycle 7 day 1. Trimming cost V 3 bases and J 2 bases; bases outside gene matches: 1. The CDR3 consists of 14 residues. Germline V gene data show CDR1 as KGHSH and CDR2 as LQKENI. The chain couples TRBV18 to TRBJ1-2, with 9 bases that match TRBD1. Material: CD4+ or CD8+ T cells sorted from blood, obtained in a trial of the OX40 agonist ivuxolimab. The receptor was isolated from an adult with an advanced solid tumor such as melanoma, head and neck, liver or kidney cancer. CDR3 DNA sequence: TGTGCCAGCTCACCTGGACAGGGGAACTATGGCTACACCTTC. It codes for CASSPGQGNYGYTF.